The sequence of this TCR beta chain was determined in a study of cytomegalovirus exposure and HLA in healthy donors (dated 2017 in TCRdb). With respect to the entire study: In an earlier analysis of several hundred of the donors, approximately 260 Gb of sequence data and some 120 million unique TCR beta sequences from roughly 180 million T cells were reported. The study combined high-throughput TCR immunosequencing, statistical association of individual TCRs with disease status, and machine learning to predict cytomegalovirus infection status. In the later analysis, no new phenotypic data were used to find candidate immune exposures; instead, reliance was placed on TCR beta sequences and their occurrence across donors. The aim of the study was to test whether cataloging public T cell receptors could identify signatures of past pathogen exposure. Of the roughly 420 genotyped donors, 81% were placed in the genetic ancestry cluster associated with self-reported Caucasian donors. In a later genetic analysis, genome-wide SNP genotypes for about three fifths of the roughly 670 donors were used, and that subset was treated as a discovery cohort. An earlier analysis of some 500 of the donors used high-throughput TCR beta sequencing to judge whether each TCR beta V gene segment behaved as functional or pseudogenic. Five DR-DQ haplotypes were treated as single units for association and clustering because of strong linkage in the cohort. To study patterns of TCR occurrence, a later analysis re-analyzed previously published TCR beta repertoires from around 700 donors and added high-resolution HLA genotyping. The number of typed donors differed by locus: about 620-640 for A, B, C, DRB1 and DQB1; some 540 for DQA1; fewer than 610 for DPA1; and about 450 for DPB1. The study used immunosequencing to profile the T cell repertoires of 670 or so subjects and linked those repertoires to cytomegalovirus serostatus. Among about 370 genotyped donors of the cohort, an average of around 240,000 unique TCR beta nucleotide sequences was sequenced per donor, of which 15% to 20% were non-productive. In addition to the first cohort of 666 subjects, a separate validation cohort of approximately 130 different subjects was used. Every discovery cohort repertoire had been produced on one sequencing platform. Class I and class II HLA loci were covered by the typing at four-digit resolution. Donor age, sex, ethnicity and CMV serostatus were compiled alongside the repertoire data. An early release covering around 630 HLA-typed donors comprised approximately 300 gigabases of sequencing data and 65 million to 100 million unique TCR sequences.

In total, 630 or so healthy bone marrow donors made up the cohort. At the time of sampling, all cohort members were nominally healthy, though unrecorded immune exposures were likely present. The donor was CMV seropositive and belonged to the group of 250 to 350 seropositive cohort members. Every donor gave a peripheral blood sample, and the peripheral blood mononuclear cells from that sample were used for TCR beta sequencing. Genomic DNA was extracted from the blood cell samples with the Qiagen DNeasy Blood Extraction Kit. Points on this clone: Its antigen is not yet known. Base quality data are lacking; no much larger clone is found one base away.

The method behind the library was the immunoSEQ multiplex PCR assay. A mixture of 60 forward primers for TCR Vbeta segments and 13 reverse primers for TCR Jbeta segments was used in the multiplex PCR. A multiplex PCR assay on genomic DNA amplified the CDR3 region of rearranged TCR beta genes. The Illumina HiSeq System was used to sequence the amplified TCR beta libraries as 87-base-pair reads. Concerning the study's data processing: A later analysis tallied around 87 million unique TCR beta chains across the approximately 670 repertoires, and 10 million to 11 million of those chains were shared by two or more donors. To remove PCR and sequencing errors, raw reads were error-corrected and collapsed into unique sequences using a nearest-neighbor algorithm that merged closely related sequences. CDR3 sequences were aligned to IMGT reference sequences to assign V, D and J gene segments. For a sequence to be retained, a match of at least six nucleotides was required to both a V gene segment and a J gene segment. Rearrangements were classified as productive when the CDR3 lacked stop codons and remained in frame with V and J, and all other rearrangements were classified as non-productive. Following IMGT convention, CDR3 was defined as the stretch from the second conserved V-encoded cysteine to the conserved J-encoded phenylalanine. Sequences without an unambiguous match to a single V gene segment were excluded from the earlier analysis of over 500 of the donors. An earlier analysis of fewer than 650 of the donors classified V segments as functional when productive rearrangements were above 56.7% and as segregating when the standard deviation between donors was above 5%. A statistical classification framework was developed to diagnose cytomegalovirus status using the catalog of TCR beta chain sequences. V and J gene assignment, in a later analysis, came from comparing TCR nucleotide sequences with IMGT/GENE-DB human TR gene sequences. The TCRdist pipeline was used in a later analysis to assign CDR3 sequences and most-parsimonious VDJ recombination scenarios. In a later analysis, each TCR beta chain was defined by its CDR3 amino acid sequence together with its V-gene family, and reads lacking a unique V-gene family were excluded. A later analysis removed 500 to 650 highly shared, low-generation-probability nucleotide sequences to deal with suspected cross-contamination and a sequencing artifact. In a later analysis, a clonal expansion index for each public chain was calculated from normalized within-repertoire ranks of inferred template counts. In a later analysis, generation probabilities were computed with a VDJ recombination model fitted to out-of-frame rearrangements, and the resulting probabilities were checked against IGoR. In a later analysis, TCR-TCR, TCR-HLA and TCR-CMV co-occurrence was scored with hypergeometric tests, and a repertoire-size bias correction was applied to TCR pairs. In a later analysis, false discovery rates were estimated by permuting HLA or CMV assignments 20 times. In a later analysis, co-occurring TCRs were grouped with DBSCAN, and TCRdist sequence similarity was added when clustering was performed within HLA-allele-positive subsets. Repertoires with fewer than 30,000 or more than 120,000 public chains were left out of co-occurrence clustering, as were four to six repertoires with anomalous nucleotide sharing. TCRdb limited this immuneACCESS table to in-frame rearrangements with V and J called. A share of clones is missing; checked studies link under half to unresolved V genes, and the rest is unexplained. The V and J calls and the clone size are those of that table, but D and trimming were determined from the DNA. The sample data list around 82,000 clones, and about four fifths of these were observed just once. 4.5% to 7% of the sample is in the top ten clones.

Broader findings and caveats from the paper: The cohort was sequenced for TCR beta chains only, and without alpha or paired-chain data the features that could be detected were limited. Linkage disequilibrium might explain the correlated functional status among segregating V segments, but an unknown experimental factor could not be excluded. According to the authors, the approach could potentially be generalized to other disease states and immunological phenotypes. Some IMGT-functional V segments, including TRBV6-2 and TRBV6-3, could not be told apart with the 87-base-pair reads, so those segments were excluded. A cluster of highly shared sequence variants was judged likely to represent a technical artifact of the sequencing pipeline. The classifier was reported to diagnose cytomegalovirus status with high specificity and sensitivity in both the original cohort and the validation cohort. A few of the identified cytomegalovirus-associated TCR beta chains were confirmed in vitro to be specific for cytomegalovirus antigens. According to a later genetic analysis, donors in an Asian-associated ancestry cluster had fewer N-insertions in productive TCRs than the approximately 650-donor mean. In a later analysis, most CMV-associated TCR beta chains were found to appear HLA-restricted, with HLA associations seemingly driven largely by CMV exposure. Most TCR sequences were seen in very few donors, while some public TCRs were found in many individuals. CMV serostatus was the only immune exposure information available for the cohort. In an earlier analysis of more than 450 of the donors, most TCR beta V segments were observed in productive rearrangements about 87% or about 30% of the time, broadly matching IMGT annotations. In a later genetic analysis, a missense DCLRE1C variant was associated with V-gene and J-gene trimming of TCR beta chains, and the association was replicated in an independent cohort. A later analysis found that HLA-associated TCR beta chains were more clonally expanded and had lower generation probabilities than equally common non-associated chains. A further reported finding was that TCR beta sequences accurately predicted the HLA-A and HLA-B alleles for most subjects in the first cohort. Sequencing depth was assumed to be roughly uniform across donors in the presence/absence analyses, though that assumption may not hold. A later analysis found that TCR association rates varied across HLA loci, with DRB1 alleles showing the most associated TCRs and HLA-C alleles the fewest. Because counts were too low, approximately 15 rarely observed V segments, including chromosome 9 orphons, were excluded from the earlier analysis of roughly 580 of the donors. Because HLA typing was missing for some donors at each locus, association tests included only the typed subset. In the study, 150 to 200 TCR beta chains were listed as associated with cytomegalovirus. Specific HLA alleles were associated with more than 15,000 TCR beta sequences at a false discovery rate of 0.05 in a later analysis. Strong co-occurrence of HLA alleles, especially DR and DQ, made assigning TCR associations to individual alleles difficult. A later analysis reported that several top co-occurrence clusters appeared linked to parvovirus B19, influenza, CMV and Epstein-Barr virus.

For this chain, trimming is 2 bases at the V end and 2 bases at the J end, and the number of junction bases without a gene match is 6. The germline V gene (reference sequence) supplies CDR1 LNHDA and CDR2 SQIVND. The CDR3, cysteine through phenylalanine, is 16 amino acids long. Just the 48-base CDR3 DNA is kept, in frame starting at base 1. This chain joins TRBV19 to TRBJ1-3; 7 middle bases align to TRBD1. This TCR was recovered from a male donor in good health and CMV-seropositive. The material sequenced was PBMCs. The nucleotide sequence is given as TGTGCCAGTAGTATATACTCCGGGACAGCTGGAAACACCATATATTTT. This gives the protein CASSIYSGTAGNTIYF.